One and the same sample provided the 18 T cell receptor beta chains below, sequenced in a study of cytotoxic CD8 clonotypes in ibrutinib-treated CLL. Data came from immunoSEQ multiplex PCR; TCRdb stores just in-frame clones and leaves some out. The sample lists about 270,000 clones; 60% to 80% were seen once. Here the sequenced sample was PBMCs, taken at disease progression, from a patient treated with ibrutinib. The origin of the receptors is a human donor with chronic lymphocytic leukemia.

In DNA, the CDR3 is TGTGCCAGCTCAACCCGGAGCGGGTTCTCCTACGAGCAGTACTTC. Residues: CASSTRSGFSYEQYF. The J gene is TRBJ2-7, the V gene TRBV28, with D maybe TRBD2 (6 bases). CDR1 MDHEN and CDR2 SYDVKM come from the germline V gene. CDR3 size: 15 residues. The ends were cut back, 8 bases at V and 0 bases at J, with 17 bases in the middle. The full variable domain, in which reference TRBV28 and TRBJ2-7 provide the parts outside the CDR3, is DVKVTQSSRYLVKRTGEKVFLECVQDMDHENMFWYRQDPGLGLRLIYFSYDVKMKEKGDIPEGYSVSREKKERFSLILESASTNQTSMYLCASSTRSGFSYEQYFGPGTRLTVT.

This chain joins TRBV15 and TRBJ1-4; D call uncertain. CDR3 length: 14 residues. Germline V gene data show CDR1 as LNHNV and CDR2 as YYDKDF (reference sequence). With 11 bases removed from V and 1 base from J, the gap between germline ends came to 14 bases. The CDR3 region has the DNA TGTGCCGCTCGACCTATGCGAACTAATGAAAAACTGTTTTTT. Translated, it gives CAARPMRTNEKLFF.

In this sample, this clone turned up once. The rearrangement uses TRBV4-1 and TRBJ2-7; the match to TRBD2 covers 7 bases. CDR1 is MGHRA and CDR2 is YSYEKL in the germline V gene. V shed 4 bases, J shed 5 bases, and the junction held 14 bases outside the gene matches. The CDR3 spans 16 residues. The CDR3 sequence is CASSPQGGRVRHEQYF. The CDR3 nucleotides read TGCGCCAGCAGCCCCCAGGGCGGGAGAGTTCGCCACGAGCAGTACTTC.

V usage is TRBV5-6 and J usage is TRBJ2-5; D perhaps matches TRBD1 (7 bases). Looked up from germline, CDR1 is SGHDT and CDR2 is YYEEEE. CDR3 length: 17 amino acids. V was pared by 1 base and J by 5 bases, with 21 bases between. The CDR3 nucleotides are TGTGCCAGCAGCTTGCCTCGGGCAGGGGGGTTGGGCGAGACCCAGTACTTC. Translation gives CASSLPRAGGLGETQYF.

Details on this clone: The sample has other DNA sequences that encode this CDR3 too. The chain employs TRBV5-1 and TRBJ2-5; D ambiguous. The CDR3 totals 15 residues. V was clipped by 0 bases and J by 1 base, with 10 bases between them. From germline, CDR1 is SGHRS and CDR2 YFSETQ. Here the CDR3 DNA reads TGCGCCAGCAGCTTGGGCGGCAGTAGCCAAGAGACCCAGTACTTC. This codes for CASSLGGSSQETQYF.

The V call is TRBV28, the J call TRBJ2-1, with 8 bases lining up with TRBD2. V was clipped by 7 bases and J by 3 bases; unmatched bases: 2. The CDR3 spans 13 residues. The germline V gene encodes CDR1 MDHEN and CDR2 SYDVKM. The CDR3 reads CASTGGSYNEQFF. The CDR3 DNA follows: TGTGCCAGCACGGGGGGGAGCTACAATGAGCAGTTCTTC.

The J gene is TRBJ2-7, the V gene TRBV7-9; tentatively, D is TRBD2 (5 bases). Trimming took 6 bases from V and 7 from J, leaving 13 bases between them. The CDR3 covers 12 residues. CDR1 is SEHNR, CDR2 FQNEAQ, per germline (reference sequence). CDR3 region: CASRRPTGEQYF. CDR3 nucleotide sequence: TGTGCCAGCAGACGCCCGACGGGGGAGCAGTACTTC.

The gene calls are TRBV20-1 and TRBJ2-7, with a possible D match to TRBD1 (6 bases). Per the germline V gene, CDR1 is DFQATT and CDR2 is SNEGSKA (reference sequence). V was clipped by 3 bases and J by 7 bases, with 10 bases between them. This CDR3 region has 11 residues. CDR3 bases: TGCAGTGCTAGTACAGGGTCTGAGCAGTACTTC. Protein sequence: CSASTGSEQYF.

The V call is TRBV9, the J call TRBJ2-7; 11 nucleotides agree with TRBD2. There are 16 residues in the CDR3. Trimming removed 3 bases from V and 0 bases from J; junction bases left unmatched: 5. Looked up from germline, CDR1 is SGDLS and CDR2 is YYNGEE. The CDR3 sequence is CASSAPGLADSYEQYF. In DNA form, the CDR3 reads TGTGCCAGCAGCGCACCGGGACTAGCGGACTCCTACGAGCAGTACTTC. Together with reference TRBV9 and TRBJ2-7, the CDR3 gives the full variable domain: DSGVTQTPKHLITATGQRVTLRCSPRSGDLSVYWYQQSLDQGLQFLIQYYNGEERAKGNILERFSAQQFPDLHSELNLSSLELGDSALYFCASSAPGLADSYEQYFGPGTRLTVT.

This rearrangement joins TRBV7-8 to TRBJ1-2; 9 bases align to TRBD1. The CDR3 totals 17 residues. V shed 1 base and J 2 bases; nucleotides not matched to a gene: 8. Germline CDR1 reads SGHVS; CDR2 reads FQNEAQ. The CDR3 region has the DNA TGTGCCAGCAGCTTAGTGAACCCGGGACAGGGAAACTATGGCTACACCTTC. Translating it yields CASSLVNPGQGNYGYTF.

This clone was counted once. The chain carries TRBV11-2 and TRBJ1-4, with D tentatively TRBD1 (5 bases). V lost 1 base and J lost 0, with 9 bases in between. The CDR3 is 16 amino acids. Germline V gene lookup returns CDR1 SGHAT and CDR2 FQNNGV. The CDR3 bases are TGTGCCAGCAGCTTAGTTTCGACAGCAACTAATGAAAAACTGTTTTTT. This codes for CASSLVSTATNEKLFF.

The chain links TRBV6-6 to TRBJ1-6, with D possibly matching TRBD1 (6 bases). V gave up 2 bases and J gave up 5 bases, with 7 bases separating them. The CDR3 length is 14 residues. From germline, CDR1 is MNHNY and CDR2 SVGAGI (reference sequence). For the CDR3, the DNA is TGTGCCAGCAGTTACAGGGGGGATAATTCACCCCTCCACTTT. The encoded protein is CASSYRGDNSPLHF.

This clone was picked up a small number of times. J is TRBJ2-1 and V is TRBV7-6; no definite D call. This CDR3 has 12 residues. CDR1 and CDR2 from the germline V gene are SGHVS and FNYEAQ. Trimming removed 3 bases at V and 10 bases at J, with 10 bases between. The CDR3 DNA reads as TGTGCCAGCAGCTTCATTTGGGGAGAGCAGTTCTTC. Amino acid sequence: CASSFIWGEQFF.

This clone was picked up a small number of times. The CDR3: CASSMGTRGTGELFF. Here the CDR3 DNA reads TGTGCCAGTAGTATGGGGACTAGGGGTACCGGGGAGCTGTTTTTT. This chain joins TRBV19 and TRBJ2-2; 8 positions agree with TRBD2. The trim removed 3 bases at V and 5 bases at J, leaving 5 bases unmatched. From germline, CDR1 is LNHDA and CDR2 SQIVND (reference sequence). This CDR3 spans 15 amino acids.

A remark on this clone: Distinct nucleotide sequences in the sample also encode this CDR3. This sequence joins TRBV5-6 and TRBJ2-5; D is unresolved. CDR3 length: 11 residues. CDR1 and CDR2 (germline): SGHDT, YYEEEE. V was cut by 0 bases and J by 5 bases, with 2 bases left in between. Here the CDR3 DNA reads TGTGCCAGCAGCTTGGTTGAGACCCAGTACTTC. Its protein is CASSLVETQYF.

This clone was counted a single time. The genes are TRBV5-1 and TRBJ1-2; D perhaps matches TRBD1 (6 bases). CDR1 and CDR2 from the germline V gene are SGHRS and YFSETQ. This CDR3 region has 16 residues. V dropped 0 bases and J dropped 4 bases, with 16 bases sitting between them. The CDR3 loop is CASSLVGGTTSYGYTF. The CDR3 DNA reads TGCGCCAGCAGCTTGGTTGGGGGCACGACTAGCTATGGCTACACCTTC.

The chain combines TRBV28 with TRBJ2-7; 11 nucleotides line up with TRBD2. There are 16 residues in the CDR3. Unmatched junction bases numbered 14, after V lost 4 bases and J lost 9 bases. From germline, CDR1 is MDHEN and CDR2 SYDVKM. CDR3 residues: CASSSPISGRASVQYF. CDR3 bases: TGTGCCAGCAGTTCCCCCATTAGCGGGAGGGCCTCGGTGCAGTACTTC.

This clone was counted once. This chain connects TRBV7-2 to TRBJ2-7; TRBD2 aligns across 8 bases. The CDR3 sequence is 16 residues long. In germline, CDR1 is SGHTA, CDR2 FQGNSA. Trimming removed 2 bases from V and 8 bases from J; junction bases left unmatched: 14. The CDR3 DNA is TGTGCCAGCAGCTTATTAAGCGGGAGTTATCCTATGCAGCAGTACTTC. It yields the protein CASSLLSGSYPMQQYF.